The 9 T cell receptor beta chains listed next were all sequenced from one sample in a study of blood T cell repertoires in COVID-19. TCRdb's table, derived via immunoSEQ multiplex PCR, lists solely in-frame clones and lacks some. This repertoire shows 90,000 to 120,000 clones, 84% found once; its top ten account for 26%. The material sequenced was peripheral blood. The receptors derive from a man aged 60-69 years with acute or convalescent COVID-19.

Concerning this clone: Germline and junction disagree at one end, which may indicate a read error. This rearrangement joins TRBV7-7 to TRBJ2-3, with 9 bases that match TRBD2. The CDR3 has 15 residues. Per germline, CDR1 SSHAT and CDR2 FNYEAQ (reference sequence). This CDR3 reads CASSLGLAGSDTQYF. CDR3 DNA sequence: TGTGCTAGCAGCTTGGGTCTAGCGGGATCAGATACGCAGTATTTT.

V gene TRBV5-1 combines with J gene TRBJ2-7; D perhaps matches TRBD1 (6 bases). Germline-derived CDR1 and CDR2 are SGHRS and YFSETQ. The CDR3 length is 15 residues. The germline V and J ends were trimmed by 0 bases and 3 bases, with 13 bases remaining between them. CDR3 nucleotides: TGCGCCAGCAGCTTGGTTCAGGGGAAGATCTACGAGCAGTACTTC. Its protein product is CASSLVQGKIYEQYF.

The CDR3 region has the DNA TGTGCCAGCAGCCCTCGTTGGTCTAGCGGCCACAATGAGCAGTTCTTC. This sequence encodes CASSPRWSSGHNEQFF. The rearrangement links TRBV7-8 to TRBJ2-1, with 7 bases fitting TRBD2. The CDR3 is 16 residues long. V dropped 5 bases and J dropped 5; count of bases not matched to a gene: 12. CDR1 and CDR2 (germline): SGHVS, FQNEAQ.

The V call is TRBV5-6, the J call TRBJ2-3; possibly TRBD2 for D (6 bases). Per the germline V gene, CDR1 is SGHDT and CDR2 is YYEEEE. Trimming took 3 bases from V and 2 from J, leaving 16 bases between them. The CDR3 is made up of 16 amino acids. The CDR3 coding sequence is TGTGCCAGCAGCTACTCGGGACTGAGGTCCACAGATACGCAGTATTTT. It specifies CASSYSGLRSTDTQYF.

The chain couples TRBV23-1 to TRBJ2-7; 7 bases agree with TRBD1. TRBV23-1 belongs to the ORF category, with a function that is uncertain. Unmatched junction bases numbered 9, after V lost 2 bases and J lost 5 bases. The CDR3 contains 15 residues. The CDR3 region is CASSQGTATPHEQYF. The CDR3 region has the DNA TGCGCCAGCAGTCAAGGGACAGCCACGCCCCACGAGCAGTACTTC.

The chain carries TRBV9 and TRBJ1-6, with TRBD1 matching over 9 bases. The CDR3 covers 14 residues. From germline, CDR1 is SGDLS and CDR2 YYNGEE. The V segment lost 4 bases and the J segment 10 bases; nucleotides outside the gene matches: 6. The CDR3: CASSSGTGRSPLHF. The CDR3 nucleotides read TGTGCCAGCAGCTCCGGGACAGGGAGATCACCCCTCCACTTT.

The chain employs TRBV10-1 and TRBJ2-5; 7 nucleotides align to TRBD1. J gave up 5 bases and V 7 bases, and 7 bases lay outside the gene matches. Germline CDR1 WNHNN, CDR2 SYGVQD (reference sequence). CDR3 length: 13 amino acids. CDR3 region: CASMRTGGETQYF. CDR3 DNA: TGCGCCAGCATGCGGACAGGCGGGGAGACCCAGTACTTC.

This rearrangement joins TRBV18 to TRBJ1-5; 7 positions agree with TRBD1. V was clipped by 0 bases and J by 1 base; unmatched bases: 0. The germline CDR1 and CDR2 sequences are KGHSH and LQKENI. The CDR3 runs to 15 residues. The CDR3 sequence: CASSPPTGSNQPQHF. CDR3 nucleotides: TGTGCCAGCTCACCACCGACAGGGAGCAATCAGCCCCAGCATTTT.

V is TRBV10-1 and J is TRBJ1-6, with D perhaps TRBD1 (6 bases). CDR1 and CDR2 from the germline V gene are WNHNN and SYGVQD (reference sequence). The CDR3 has 13 residues. The V end was cut by 5 bases, the J end by 10 bases, with 12 bases between. CDR3 sequence (DNA): TGCGCCAGCAGTCCATCGGGGGGCTCACCCCTCCACTTT. Translation gives CASSPSGGSPLHF.